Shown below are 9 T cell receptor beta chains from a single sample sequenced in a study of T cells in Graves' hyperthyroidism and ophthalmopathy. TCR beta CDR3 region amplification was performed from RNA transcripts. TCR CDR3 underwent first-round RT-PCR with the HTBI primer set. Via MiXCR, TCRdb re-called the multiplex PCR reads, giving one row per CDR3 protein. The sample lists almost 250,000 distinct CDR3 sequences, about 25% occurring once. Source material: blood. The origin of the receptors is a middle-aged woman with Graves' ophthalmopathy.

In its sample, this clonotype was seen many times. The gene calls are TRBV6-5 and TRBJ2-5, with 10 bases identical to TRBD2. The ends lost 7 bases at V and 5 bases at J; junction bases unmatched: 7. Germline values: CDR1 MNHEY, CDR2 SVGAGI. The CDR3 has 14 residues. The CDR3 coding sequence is TGTGCCAGCACTCTTAGCGGGAGGAGGGAGACCCAGTACTTC. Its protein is CASTLSGRRETQYF.

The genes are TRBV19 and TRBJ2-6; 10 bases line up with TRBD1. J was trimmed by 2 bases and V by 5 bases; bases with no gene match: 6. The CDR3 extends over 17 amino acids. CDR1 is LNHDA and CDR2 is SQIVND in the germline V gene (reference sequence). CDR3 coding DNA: TGTGCCAGTAGTCCCAGACAGGGGGCGGCTGGGGCCAACGTCCTGACTTTC. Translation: CASSPRQGAAGANVLTF.

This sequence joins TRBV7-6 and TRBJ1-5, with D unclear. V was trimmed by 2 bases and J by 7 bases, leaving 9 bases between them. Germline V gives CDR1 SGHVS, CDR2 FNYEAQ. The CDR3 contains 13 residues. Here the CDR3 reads CASSLSPGQPQHF. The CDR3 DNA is TGTGCCAGCAGCTTAAGCCCAGGACAGCCCCAGCATTTT.

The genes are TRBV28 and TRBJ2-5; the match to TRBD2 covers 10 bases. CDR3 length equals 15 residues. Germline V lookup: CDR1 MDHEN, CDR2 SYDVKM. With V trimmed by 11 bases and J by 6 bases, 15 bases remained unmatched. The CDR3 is CAGRRAGGPRKTQYF. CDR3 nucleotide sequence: TGTGCCGGAAGGCGAGCGGGAGGGCCTCGAAAGACCCAGTACTTC.

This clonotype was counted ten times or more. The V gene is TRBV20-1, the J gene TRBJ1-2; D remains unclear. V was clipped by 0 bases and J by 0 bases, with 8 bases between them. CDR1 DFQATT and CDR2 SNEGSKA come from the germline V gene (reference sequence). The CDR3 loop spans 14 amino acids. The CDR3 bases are TGCAGTGCTAGAGATCCGGGTTCTAACTATGGCTACACCTTC. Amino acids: CSARDPGSNYGYTF.

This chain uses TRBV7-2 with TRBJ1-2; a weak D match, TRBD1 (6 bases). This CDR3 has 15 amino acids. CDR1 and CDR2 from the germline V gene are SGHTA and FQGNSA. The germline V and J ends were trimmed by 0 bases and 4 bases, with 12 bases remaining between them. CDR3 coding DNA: TGTGCCAGCAGCTTAGCCCCGGACAGTTTCTATGGCTACACCTTC. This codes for CASSLAPDSFYGYTF.

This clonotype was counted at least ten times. For the CDR3, the DNA is TGCAGTGCCTCGGGACAGACGAACACTGAAGCTTTCTTT. This gives the protein CSASGQTNTEAFF. The chain links TRBV20-1 to TRBJ1-1, with 7 bases lining up with TRBD1. The J segment lost 1 base and the V segment lost 6 bases, leaving 5 bases of the junction unmatched. The CDR3 loop spans 13 amino acids. The V gene's germline CDR1 is DFQATT and CDR2 SNEGSKA (reference sequence).

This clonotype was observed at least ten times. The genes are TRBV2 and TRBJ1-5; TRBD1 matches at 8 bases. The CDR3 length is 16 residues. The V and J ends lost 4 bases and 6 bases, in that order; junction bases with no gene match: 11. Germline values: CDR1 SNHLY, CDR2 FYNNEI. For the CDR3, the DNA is TGTGCCAGCAGTGCAAGACAGGGGCTAGGGAGTCAGCCCCAGCATTTT. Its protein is CASSARQGLGSQPQHF.

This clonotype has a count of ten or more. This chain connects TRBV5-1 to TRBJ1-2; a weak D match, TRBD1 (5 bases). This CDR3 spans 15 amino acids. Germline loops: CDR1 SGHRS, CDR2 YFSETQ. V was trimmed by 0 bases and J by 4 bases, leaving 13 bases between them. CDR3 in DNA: TGCGCCAGCAGCTTGGCAAGGGGAAGGAGCTATGGCTACACCTTC. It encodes CASSLARGRSYGYTF.